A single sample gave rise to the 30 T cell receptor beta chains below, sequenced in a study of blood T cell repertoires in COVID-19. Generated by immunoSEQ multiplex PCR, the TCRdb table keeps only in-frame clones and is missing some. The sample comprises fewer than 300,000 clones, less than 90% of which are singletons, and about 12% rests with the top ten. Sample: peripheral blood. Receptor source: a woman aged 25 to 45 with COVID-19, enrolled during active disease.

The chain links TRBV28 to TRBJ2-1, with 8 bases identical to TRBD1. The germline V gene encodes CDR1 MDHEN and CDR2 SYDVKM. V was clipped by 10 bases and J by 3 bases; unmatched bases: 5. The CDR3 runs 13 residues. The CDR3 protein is CATLGQGYNEQFF. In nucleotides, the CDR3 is TGTGCCACCCTAGGACAGGGCTACAATGAGCAGTTCTTC. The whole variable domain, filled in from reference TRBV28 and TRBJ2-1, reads DVKVTQSSRYLVKRTGEKVFLECVQDMDHENMFWYRQDPGLGLRLIYFSYDVKMKEKGDIPEGYSVSREKKERFSLILESASTNQTSMYLCATLGQGYNEQFFGPGTRLTVL.

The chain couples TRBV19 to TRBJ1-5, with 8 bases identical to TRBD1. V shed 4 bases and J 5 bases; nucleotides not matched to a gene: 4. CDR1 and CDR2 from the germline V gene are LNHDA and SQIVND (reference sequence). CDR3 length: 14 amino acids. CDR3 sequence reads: CASSSQGAYQPQHF. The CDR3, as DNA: TGTGCCAGTAGTAGCCAGGGGGCTTATCAGCCCCAGCATTTT.

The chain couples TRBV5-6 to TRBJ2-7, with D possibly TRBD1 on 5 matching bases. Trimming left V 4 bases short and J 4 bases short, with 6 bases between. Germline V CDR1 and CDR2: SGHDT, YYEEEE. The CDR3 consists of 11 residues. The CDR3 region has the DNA TGTGCCAGCAGCGCAGGGTACGAGCAGTACTTC. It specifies CASSAGYEQYF. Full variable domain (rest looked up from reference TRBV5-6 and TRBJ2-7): DAGVTQSPTHLIKTRGQQVTLRCSPKSGHDTVSWYQQALGQGPQFIFQYYEEEERQRGNFPDRFSGHQFPNYSSELNVNALLLGDSALYLCASSAGYEQYFGPGTRLTVT.

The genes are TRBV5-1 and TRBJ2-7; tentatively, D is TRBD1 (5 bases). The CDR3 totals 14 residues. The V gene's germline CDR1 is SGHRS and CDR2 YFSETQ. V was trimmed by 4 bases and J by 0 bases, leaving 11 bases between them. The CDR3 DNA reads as TGCGCCAGCAGCAAGACAGCGAACTCCTACGAGCAGTACTTC. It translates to CASSKTANSYEQYF.

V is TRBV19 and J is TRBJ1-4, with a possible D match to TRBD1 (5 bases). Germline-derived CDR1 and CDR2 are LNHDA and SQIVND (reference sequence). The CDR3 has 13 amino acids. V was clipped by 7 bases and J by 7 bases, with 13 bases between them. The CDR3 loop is CASTPTGFEKLFF. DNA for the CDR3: TGTGCCAGTACCCCAACAGGTTTTGAAAAACTGTTTTTT. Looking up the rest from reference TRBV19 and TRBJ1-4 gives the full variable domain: DGGITQSPKYLFRKEGQNVTLSCEQNLNHDAMYWYRQDPGQGLRLIYYSQIVNDFQKGDIAEGYSVSREKKESFPLTVTSAQKNPTAFYLCASTPTGFEKLFFGSGTQLSVL.

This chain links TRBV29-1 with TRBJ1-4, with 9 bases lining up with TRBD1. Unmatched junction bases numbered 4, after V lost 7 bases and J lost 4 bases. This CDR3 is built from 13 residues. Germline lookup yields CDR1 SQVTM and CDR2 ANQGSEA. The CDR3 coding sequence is TGCAGCGCCCGACAGGGGGGTAATGAAAAACTGTTTTTT. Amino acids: CSARQGGNEKLFF. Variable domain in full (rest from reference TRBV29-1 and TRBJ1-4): SAVISQKPSRDICQRGTSLTIQCQVDSQVTMMFWYRQQPGQSLTLIATANQGSEATYESGFVIDKFPISRPNLTFSTLTVSNMSPEDSSIYLCSARQGGNEKLFFGSGTQLSVL.

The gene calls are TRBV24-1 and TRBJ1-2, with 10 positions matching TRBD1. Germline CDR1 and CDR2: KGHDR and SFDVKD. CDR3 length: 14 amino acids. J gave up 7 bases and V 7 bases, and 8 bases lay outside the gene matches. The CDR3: CATSETGGKCGYTF. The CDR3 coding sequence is TGTGCCACCAGCGAGACAGGGGGCAAGTGTGGCTACACCTTC.

DNA of the CDR3: TGTGCCAGTAGCCTTAGACAGGGTGGTGGCTACACCTTC. Encoded protein: CASSLRQGGGYTF. The chain recombines TRBV19 with TRBJ1-2, with TRBD1 matching over 7 bases. CDR1 is LNHDA and CDR2 is SQIVND in the germline V gene (reference sequence). The CDR3 is 13 residues long. J gave up 7 bases and V 6 bases, and 8 bases lay outside the gene matches.

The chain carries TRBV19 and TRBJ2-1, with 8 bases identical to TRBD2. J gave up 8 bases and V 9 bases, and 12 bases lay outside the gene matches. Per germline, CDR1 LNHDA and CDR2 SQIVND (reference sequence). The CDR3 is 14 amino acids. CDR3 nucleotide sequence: TGTGCCAGCAGCCGGGGGGGCGACTTGTATGAGCAGTTCTTC. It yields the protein CASSRGGDLYEQFF.

The CDR3 DNA sequence: TGTGCCATCAGTGCCGGGTCTGGAAACACCATATATTTT. Its translation is CAISAGSGNTIYF. The chain uses TRBV10-3 and TRBJ1-3; D is unresolved. V lost 4 bases to trimming and J lost 1 base, with 5 bases between them. Germline lookup yields CDR1 ENHRY and CDR2 SYGVKD. The CDR3 is 13 residues long.

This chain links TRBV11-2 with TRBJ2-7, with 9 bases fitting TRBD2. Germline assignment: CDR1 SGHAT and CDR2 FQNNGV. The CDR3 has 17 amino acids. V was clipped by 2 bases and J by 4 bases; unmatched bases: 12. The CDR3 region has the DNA TGTGCCAGCAGCTTACGGCTAGCGGGGAAAACTCGGTACGAGCAGTACTTC. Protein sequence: CASSLRLAGKTRYEQYF.

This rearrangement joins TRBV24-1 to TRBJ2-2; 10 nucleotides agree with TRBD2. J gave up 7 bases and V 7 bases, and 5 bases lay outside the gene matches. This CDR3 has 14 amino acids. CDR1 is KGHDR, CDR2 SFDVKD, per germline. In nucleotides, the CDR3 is TGTGCCACCAGAAGACTAGCGGGTATCGGGGAGCTGTTTTTT. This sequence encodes CATRRLAGIGELFF.

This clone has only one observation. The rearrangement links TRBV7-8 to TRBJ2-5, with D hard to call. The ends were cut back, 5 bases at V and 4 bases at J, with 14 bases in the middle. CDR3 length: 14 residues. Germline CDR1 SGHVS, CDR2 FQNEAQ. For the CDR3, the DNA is TGTGCCAGCAGCCGGCGACATTGGCGAGAGACCCAGTACTTC. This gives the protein CASSRRHWRETQYF.

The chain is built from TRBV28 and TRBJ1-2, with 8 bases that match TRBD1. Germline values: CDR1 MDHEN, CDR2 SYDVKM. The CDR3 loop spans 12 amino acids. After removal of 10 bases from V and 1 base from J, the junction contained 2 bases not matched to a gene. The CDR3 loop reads CATGQGNYGYTF. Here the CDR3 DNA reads TGTGCCACTGGACAGGGTAACTATGGCTACACCTTC.

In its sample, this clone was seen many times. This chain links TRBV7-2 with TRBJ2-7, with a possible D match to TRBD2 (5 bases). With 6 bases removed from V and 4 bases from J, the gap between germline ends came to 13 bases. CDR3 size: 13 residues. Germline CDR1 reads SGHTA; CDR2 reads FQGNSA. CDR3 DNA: TGTGCCAGCAGTAACGGGGTGGGGTACGAGCAGTACTTC. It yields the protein CASSNGVGYEQYF.

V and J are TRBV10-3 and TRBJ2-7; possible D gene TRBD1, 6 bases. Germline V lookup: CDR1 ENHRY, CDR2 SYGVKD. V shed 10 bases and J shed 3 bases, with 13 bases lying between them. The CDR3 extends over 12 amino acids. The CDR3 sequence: CATGQSLYEQYF. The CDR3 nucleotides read TGTGCCACGGGACAATCTCTCTACGAGCAGTACTTC.

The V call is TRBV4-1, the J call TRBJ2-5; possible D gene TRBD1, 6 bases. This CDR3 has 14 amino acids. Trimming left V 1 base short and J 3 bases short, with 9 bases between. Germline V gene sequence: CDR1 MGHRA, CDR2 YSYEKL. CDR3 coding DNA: TGCGCCAGCAGCCAAGGACAGGCCGAAGAGACCCAGTACTTC. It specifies CASSQGQAEETQYF.

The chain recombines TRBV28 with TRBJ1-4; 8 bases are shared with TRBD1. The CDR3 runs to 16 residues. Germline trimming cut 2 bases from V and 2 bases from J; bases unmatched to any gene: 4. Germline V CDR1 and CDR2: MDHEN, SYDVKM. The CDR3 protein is CASSLQGARTNEKLFF. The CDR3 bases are TGTGCCAGCAGTTTACAGGGGGCGCGTACTAATGAAAAACTGTTTTTT.

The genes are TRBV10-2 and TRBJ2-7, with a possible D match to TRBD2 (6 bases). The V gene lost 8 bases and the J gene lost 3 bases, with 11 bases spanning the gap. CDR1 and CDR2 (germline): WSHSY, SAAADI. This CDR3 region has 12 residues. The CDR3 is CASGEGLYEQYF. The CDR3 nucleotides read TGCGCCAGCGGCGAGGGACTCTACGAGCAGTACTTC.

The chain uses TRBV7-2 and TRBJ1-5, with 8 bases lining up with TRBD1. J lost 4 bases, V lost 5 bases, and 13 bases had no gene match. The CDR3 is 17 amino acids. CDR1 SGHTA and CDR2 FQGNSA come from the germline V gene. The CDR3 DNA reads TGTGCCAGCAGCAAACAGCCCCTACAGGGGGGGAATCAGCCCCAGCATTTT. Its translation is CASSKQPLQGGNQPQHF. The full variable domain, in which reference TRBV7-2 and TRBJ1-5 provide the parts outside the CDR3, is GAGVSQSPSNKVTEKGKDVELRCDPISGHTALYWYRQSLGQGLEFLIYFQGNSAPDKSGLPSDRFSAERTGGSVSTLTIQRTQQEDSAVYLCASSKQPLQGGNQPQHFGDGTRLSIL.

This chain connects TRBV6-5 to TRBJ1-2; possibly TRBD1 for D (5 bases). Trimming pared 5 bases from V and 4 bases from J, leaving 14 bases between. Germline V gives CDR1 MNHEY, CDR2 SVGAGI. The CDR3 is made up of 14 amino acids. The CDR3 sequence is CASSRVQDGYGYTF. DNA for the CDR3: TGTGCCAGCAGTAGGGTACAGGATGGCTATGGCTACACCTTC.

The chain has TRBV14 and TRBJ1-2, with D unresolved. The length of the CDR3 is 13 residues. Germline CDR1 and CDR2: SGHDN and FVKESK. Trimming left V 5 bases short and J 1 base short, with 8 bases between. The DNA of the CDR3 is TGTGCCAGCAGCGGAGACTTTAACTATGGCTACACCTTC. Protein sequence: CASSGDFNYGYTF.

CDR3 DNA sequence: TGTGCCAGCACCCCGTCGCGGGCGTTAAAGTGGGAGCAGTACTTC. It encodes CASTPSRALKWEQYF. The chain has TRBV7-9 and TRBJ2-7; maybe TRBD2 (5 bases). The CDR3 is made up of 15 amino acids. Germline lookup yields CDR1 SEHNR and CDR2 FQNEAQ (reference sequence). V lost 7 bases to trimming and J lost 7 bases, with 23 bases between them.

The DNA for the CDR3 is TGTGCCAGCAGTTACGGGGGCGCTGGGGCCAACGTCCTGACTTTC. It translates to CASSYGGAGANVLTF. J is TRBJ2-6 and V is TRBV6-6, with D possibly matching TRBD1 (6 bases). Germline CDR1 MNHNY, CDR2 SVGAGI (reference sequence). Between the trimmed V and J ends, which lost 2 bases and 2 bases, there was a span of 7 bases. The CDR3 runs to 15 residues.

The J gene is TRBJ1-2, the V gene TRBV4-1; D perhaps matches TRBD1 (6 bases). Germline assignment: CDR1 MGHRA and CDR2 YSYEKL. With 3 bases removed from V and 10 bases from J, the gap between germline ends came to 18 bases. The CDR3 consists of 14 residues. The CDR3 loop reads CASSQLTGYIDYTF. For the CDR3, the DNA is TGCGCCAGCAGCCAGCTCACAGGGTACATCGACTACACCTTC.

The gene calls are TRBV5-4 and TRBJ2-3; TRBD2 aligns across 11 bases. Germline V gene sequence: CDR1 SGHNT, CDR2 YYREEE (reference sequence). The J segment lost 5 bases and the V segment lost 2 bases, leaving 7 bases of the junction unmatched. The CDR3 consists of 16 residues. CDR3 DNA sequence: TGTGCCAGCAGCTTTCCCGGCCTAGCGGGGGGAGATACGCAGTATTTT. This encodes CASSFPGLAGGDTQYF.

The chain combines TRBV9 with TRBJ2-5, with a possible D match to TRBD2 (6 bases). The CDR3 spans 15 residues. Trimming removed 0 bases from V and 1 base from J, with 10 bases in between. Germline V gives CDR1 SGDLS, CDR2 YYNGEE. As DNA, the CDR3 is TGTGCCAGCAGCGTAGGCGGGGCCATCCAAGAGACCCAGTACTTC. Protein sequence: CASSVGGAIQETQYF.

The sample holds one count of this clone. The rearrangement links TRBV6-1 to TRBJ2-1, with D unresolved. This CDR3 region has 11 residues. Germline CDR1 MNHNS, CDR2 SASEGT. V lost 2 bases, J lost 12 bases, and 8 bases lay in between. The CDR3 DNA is TGTGCCAGCAGTGAAAGTCTAGGGCAGTTCTTC. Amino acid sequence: CASSESLGQFF.

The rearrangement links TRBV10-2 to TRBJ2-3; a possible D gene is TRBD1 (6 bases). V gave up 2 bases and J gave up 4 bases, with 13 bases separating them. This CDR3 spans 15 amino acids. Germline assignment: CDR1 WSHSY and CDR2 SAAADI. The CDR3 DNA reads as TGCGCCAGCAGTGAGAGGGGGAGCCCGGCAGATACGCAGTATTTT. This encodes CASSERGSPADTQYF.

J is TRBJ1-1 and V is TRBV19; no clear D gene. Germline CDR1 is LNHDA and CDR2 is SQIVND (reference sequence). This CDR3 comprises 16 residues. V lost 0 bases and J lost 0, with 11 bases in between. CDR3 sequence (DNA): TGTGCCAGTAGTATAGATGGGGAGACGGTGAACACTGAAGCTTTCTTT. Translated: CASSIDGETVNTEAFF.